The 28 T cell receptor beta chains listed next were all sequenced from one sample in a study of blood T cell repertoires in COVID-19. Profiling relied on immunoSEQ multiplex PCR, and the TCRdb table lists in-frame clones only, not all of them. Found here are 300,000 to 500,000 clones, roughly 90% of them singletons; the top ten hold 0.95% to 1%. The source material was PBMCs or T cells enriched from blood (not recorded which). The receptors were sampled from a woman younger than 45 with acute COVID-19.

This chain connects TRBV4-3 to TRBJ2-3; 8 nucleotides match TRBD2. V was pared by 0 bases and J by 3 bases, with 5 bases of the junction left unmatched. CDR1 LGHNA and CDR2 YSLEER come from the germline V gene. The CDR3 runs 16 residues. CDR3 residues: CASSQEPAGVTDTQYF. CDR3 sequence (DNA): TGCGCCAGCAGCCAAGAGCCAGCGGGGGTGACAGATACGCAGTATTTT.

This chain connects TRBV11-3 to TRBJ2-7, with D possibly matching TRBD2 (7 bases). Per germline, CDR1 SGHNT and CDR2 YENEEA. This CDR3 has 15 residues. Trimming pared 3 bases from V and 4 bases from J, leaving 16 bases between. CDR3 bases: TGTGCCAGCAGCTTTAGGGGGGGAGAAAAGTACGAGCAGTACTTC. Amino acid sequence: CASSFRGGEKYEQYF.

As DNA, the CDR3 is TGTGCCAGTAGCGCAATCGACAGGGGGCAATACACTGAAGCTTTCTTT. Encoded protein: CASSAIDRGQYTEAFF. J is TRBJ1-1 and V is TRBV19, with TRBD1 matching over 10 bases. This CDR3 has 16 residues. With V trimmed by 6 bases and J by 3 bases, 10 bases remained unmatched. Per germline, CDR1 LNHDA and CDR2 SQIVND (reference sequence).

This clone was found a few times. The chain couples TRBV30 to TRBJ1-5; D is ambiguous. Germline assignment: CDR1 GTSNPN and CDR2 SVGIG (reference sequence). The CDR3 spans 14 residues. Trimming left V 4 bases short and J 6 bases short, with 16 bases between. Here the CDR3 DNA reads TGTGCCTGGACCCTCGGAGGGCGCGGTCAGCCCCAGCATTTT. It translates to CAWTLGGRGQPQHF.

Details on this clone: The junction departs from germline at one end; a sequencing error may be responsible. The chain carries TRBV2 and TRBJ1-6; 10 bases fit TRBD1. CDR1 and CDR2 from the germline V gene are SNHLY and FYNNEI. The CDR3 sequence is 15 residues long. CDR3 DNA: TGTGCCGGCAGTAGACAGGGGGCTTTCAATTCACCCCTCCACTTT. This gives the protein CAGSRQGAFNSPLHF.

CDR3 sequence reads: CASSYRTGAEGYTF. The CDR3 bases are TGTGCCAGCAGCTATCGAACAGGGGCTGAGGGCTACACCTTC. The chain has TRBV7-2 and TRBJ1-2; 7 positions agree with TRBD1. CDR3 length: 14 amino acids. Germline trimming cut 4 bases from V and 8 bases from J; bases unmatched to any gene: 10. The germline gives CDR1 SGHTA, CDR2 FQGNSA.

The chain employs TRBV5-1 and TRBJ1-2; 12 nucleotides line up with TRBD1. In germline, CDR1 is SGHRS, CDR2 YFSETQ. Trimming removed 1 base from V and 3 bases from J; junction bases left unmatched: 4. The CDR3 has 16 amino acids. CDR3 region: CASSLSGTGGDYGYTF. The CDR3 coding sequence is TGCGCCAGCAGCTTGTCTGGGACAGGGGGCGACTATGGCTACACCTTC.

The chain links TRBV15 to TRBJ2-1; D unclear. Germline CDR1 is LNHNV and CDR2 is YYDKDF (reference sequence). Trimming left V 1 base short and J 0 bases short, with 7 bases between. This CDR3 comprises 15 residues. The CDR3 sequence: CATSRGSDSYNEQFF. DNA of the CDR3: TGTGCCACCAGCAGAGGGAGTGACTCCTACAATGAGCAGTTCTTC.

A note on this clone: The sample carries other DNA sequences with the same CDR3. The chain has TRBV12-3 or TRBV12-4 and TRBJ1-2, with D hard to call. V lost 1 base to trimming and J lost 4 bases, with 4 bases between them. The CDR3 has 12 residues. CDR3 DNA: TGTGCCAGCAGTTTAGGCAGCTATGGCTACACCTTC. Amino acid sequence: CASSLGSYGYTF.

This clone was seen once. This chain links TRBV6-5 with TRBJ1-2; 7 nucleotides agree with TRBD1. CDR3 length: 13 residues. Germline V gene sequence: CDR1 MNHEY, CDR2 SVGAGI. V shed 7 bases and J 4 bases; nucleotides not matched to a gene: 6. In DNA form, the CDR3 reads TGTGCCAGCACTAAGACAGGGCGCTATGGCTACACCTTC. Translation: CASTKTGRYGYTF.

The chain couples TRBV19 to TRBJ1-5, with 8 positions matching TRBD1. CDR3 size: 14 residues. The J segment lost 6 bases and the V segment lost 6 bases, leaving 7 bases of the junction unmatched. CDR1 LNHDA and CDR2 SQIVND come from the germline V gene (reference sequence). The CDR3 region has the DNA TGTGCCAGTAGCCTGGACAGGGCGGTTCAGCCCCAGCATTTT. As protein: CASSLDRAVQPQHF.

The CDR3 DNA is TGTGCCAGCTCACCACCGGGACAGGCGAGCTCCTACGAGCAGTACTTC. Translating it yields CASSPPGQASSYEQYF. V usage is TRBV18 and J usage is TRBJ2-7, with 8 bases identical to TRBD1. CDR3 length: 16 amino acids. The J segment lost 0 bases and the V segment lost 0 bases, leaving 4 bases of the junction unmatched. Germline assignment: CDR1 KGHSH and CDR2 LQKENI.

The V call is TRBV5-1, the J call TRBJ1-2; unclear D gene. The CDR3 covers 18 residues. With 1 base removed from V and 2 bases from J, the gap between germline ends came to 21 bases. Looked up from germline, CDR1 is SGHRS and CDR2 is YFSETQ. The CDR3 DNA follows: TGCGCCAGCAGCTTGAGGACTTTCGTGGAGGGAGGGAACTATGGCTACACCTTC. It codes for CASSLRTFVEGGNYGYTF.

CDR3 in amino acids: CATSDGDRGAFF. Written as DNA, the CDR3 is TGTGCCACCAGTGACGGTGACAGGGGAGCTTTCTTT. V gene TRBV24-1 combines with J gene TRBJ1-1; 8 bases agree with TRBD1. The J segment lost 10 bases and the V segment lost 4 bases, leaving 4 bases of the junction unmatched. The CDR3 totals 12 residues. The germline gives CDR1 KGHDR, CDR2 SFDVKD.

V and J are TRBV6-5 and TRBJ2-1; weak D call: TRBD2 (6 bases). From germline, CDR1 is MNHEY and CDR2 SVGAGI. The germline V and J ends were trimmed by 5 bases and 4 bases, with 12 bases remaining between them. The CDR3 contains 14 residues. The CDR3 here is CASSQPGVYNEQFF. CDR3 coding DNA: TGTGCCAGCAGTCAACCGGGGGTATACAATGAGCAGTTCTTC.

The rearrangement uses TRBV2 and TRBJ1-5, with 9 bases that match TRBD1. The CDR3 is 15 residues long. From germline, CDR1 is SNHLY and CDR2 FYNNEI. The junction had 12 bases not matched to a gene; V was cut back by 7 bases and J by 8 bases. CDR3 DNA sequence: TGTGCCAGCAATAGTCCCGGGACAGGGAACAAGCCCCAGCATTTT. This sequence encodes CASNSPGTGNKPQHF. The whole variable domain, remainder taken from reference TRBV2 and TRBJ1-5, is EPEVTQTPSHQVTQMGQEVILRCVPISNHLYFYWYRQILGQKVEFLVSFYNNEISEKSEIFDDQFSVERPDGSNFTLKIRSTKLEDSAMYFCASNSPGTGNKPQHFGDGTRLSIL.

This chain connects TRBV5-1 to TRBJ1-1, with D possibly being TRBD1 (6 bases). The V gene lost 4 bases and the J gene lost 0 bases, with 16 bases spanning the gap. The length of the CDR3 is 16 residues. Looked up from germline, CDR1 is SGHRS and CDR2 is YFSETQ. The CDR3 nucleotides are TGCGCCAGCAGCCCCAGCGGACAGCGCTTGAACACTGAAGCTTTCTTT. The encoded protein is CASSPSGQRLNTEAFF.

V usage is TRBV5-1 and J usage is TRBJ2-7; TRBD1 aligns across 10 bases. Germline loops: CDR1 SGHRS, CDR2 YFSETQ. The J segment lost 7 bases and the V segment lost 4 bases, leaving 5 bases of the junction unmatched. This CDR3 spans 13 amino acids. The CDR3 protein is CASSGTGVREQYF. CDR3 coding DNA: TGCGCCAGCAGCGGGACAGGGGTTCGGGAGCAGTACTTC.

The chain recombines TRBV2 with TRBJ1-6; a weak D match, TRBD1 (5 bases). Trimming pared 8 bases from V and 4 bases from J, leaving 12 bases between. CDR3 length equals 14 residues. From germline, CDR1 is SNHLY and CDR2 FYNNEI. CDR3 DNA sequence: TGTGCCAGCTCAACAGGAGAGTATAATTCACCCCTCCACTTT. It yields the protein CASSTGEYNSPLHF.

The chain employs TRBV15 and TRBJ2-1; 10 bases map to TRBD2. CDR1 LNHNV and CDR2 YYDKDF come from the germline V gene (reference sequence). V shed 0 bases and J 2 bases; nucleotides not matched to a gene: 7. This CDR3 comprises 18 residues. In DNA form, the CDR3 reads TGTGCCACCAGCAGAGATGGGAAAAGCGGGGGGGCCTACAATGAGCAGTTCTTC. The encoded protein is CATSRDGKSGGAYNEQFF.

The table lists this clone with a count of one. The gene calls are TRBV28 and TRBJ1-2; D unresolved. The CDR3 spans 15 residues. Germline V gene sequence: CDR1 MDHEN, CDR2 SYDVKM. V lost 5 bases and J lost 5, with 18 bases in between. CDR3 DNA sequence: TGTGCCAGCAGTGAATCGGGGAAAGCCGAATATGGCTACACCTTC. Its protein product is CASSESGKAEYGYTF.

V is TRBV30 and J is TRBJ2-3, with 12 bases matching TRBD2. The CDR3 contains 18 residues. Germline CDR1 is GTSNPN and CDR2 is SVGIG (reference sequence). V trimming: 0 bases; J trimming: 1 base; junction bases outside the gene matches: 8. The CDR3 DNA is TGTGCCTGGAGTGTAGGGCTAGCGGGGGGGCGTGGCACAGATACGCAGTATTTT. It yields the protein CAWSVGLAGGRGTDTQYF.

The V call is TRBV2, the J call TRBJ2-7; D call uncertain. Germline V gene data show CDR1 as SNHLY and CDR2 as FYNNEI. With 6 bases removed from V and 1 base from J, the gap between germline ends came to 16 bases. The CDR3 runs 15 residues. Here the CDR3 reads CASRTSELRSYEQYF. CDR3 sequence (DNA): TGTGCCAGCAGGACCAGCGAGTTAAGGTCCTACGAGCAGTACTTC.

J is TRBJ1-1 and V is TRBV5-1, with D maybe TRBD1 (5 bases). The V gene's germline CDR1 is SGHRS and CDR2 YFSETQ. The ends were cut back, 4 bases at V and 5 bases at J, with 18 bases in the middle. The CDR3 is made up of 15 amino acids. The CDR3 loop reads CASSTQTPGLTEAFF. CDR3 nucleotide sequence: TGCGCCAGCAGCACGCAGACACCGGGACTTACTGAAGCTTTCTTT.

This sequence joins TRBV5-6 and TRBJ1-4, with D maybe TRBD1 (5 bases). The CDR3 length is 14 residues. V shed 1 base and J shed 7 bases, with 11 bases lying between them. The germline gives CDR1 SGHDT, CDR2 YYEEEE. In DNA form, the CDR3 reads TGTGCCAGCAGCTTGAGGGGATTAGGTGAAAAACTGTTTTTT. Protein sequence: CASSLRGLGEKLFF. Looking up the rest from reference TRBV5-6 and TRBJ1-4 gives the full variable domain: DAGVTQSPTHLIKTRGQQVTLRCSPKSGHDTVSWYQQALGQGPQFIFQYYEEEERQRGNFPDRFSGHQFPNYSSELNVNALLLGDSALYLCASSLRGLGEKLFFGSGTQLSVL.

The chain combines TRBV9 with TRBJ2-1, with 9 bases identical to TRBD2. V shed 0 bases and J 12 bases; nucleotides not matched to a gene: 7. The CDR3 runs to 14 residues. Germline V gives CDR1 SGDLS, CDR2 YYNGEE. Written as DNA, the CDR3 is TGTGCCAGCAGCGTAGTGGGTCAAGCGGGGGGGCAGTTCTTC. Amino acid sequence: CASSVVGQAGGQFF.

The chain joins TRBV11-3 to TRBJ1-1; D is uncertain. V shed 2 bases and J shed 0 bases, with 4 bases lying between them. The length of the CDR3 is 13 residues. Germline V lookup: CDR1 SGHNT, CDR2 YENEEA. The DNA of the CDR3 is TGTGCCAGCAGCTTACGGTTGAACACTGAAGCTTTCTTT. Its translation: CASSLRLNTEAFF.

The CDR3 DNA follows: TGTGCCAGCCGCCGGGGGGTGGGGAGCAATCAGCCCCAGCATTTT. Translated: CASRRGVGSNQPQHF. The V gene is TRBV27, the J gene TRBJ1-5; maybe TRBD1 (5 bases). This CDR3 is built from 15 residues. V dropped 8 bases and J dropped 1 base, with 15 bases sitting between them. The germline CDR1 and CDR2 sequences are MNHEY and SMNVEV (reference sequence).